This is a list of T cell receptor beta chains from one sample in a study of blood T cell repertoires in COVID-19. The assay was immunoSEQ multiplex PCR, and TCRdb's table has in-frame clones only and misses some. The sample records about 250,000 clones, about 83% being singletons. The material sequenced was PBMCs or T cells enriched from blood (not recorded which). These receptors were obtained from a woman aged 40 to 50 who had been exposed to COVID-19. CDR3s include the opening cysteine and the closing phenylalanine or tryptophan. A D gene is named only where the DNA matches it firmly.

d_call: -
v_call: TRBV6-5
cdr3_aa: CASSYTSGGGYHEQFF

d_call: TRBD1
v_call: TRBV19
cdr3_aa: CATSVGQYNSPLHF

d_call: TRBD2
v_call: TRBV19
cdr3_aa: CASTRTSSYNEQFF

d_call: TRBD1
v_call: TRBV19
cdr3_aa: CASWVRGNSGELFF

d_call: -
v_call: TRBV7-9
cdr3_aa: CASSPVASWQYF

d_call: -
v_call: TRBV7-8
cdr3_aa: CASRQWTVGTQYF

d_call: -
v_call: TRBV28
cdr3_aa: CASSPLTGPSTDTQYF

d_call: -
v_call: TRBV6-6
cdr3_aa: CASSYMDNSYEQYF

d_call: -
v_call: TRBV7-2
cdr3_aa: CASSLVTGNNYGYTF

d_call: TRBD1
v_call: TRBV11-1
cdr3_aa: CASSLDPQGDTEAFF

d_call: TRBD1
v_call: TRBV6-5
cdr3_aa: CASSYSRTGLTYEQYF

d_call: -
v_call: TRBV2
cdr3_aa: CASSDFTANSPLHF

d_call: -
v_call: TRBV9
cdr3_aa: CASSAGTGGELFF

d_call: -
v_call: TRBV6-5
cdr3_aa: CASSFAYGNTIYF